The 5 T cell receptor beta chains presented below share a single source sample, sequenced in a study of post-analysis software for immune sequencing data. Study-wide findings and caveats: Five or six TRBV segments were significantly more frequent in patients than in controls. TRBV5-6, TRBV5-1 and TRBV20-1 were among these segments.

The TCR beta cDNA libraries carried unique molecular identifiers. TCRdb independently ran MiXCR on the PCR reads; one entry per CDR3 protein. The data show more than 450,000 distinct CDR3 sequences, 40% to 50% seen once. For these receptors, no antigen is known. What was sequenced was blood. The source is a girl aged 5-17 years with multiple sclerosis.

A few counts support this clonotype. V is TRBV11-2 and J is TRBJ1-2, with 7 bases fitting TRBD1. The junction had 5 bases not matched to a gene; V was cut back by 3 bases and J by 4 bases. In germline, CDR1 is SGHAT, CDR2 FQNNGV. The CDR3 contains 14 residues. The DNA of the CDR3 is TGTGCCAGCAGCTTCGAAGGGGGCGGCTATGGCTACACCTTC. Its translation is CASSFEGGGYGYTF.

There are a few counts of this clonotype. This chain connects TRBV7-2 to TRBJ2-5; D is possibly TRBD2 (7 bases). The CDR3 length is 15 residues. Germline V gene data show CDR1 as SGHTA and CDR2 as FQGNSA. Trimming shortened V by 0 bases and J by 5 bases, and 13 bases separated the two germline ends. DNA for the CDR3: TGTGCCAGCAGCTTAGCGGGGGGGGCGGGGGAGACCCAGTACTTC. This translates into CASSLAGGAGETQYF.

This chain connects TRBV14 to TRBJ2-7; D possibly corresponds to TRBD1 (5 bases). The CDR3 sequence is 13 residues long. Germline lookup yields CDR1 SGHDN and CDR2 FVKESK. Trimming pared 3 bases from V and 7 bases from J, leaving 13 bases between. The CDR3 coding sequence is TGTGCCAGCAGCCATAACTGGGGCAATGAGCAGTACTTC. This codes for CASSHNWGNEQYF.

The rearrangement joins TRBV27 to TRBJ2-2; D call uncertain. The V and J ends lost 10 bases and 5 bases respectively, with 14 bases between them. The V gene's germline CDR1 is MNHEY and CDR2 SMNVEV (reference sequence). This CDR3 is built from 13 residues. CDR3: CATKGVPTGELFF. As DNA, the CDR3 is TGTGCCACAAAAGGTGTTCCTACCGGGGAGCTGTTTTTT.

The CDR3 is CASSNSGGSDTQYF. In nucleotides, the CDR3 is TGTGCCAGCAGCAACTCAGGGGGATCAGATACGCAGTATTTT. The chain combines TRBV5-6 with TRBJ2-3; TRBD1 aligns across 7 bases. The CDR3 sequence is 14 residues long. Looked up from germline, CDR1 is SGHDT and CDR2 is YYEEEE. V gave up 4 bases and J gave up 4 bases; unmatched junction bases: 6.